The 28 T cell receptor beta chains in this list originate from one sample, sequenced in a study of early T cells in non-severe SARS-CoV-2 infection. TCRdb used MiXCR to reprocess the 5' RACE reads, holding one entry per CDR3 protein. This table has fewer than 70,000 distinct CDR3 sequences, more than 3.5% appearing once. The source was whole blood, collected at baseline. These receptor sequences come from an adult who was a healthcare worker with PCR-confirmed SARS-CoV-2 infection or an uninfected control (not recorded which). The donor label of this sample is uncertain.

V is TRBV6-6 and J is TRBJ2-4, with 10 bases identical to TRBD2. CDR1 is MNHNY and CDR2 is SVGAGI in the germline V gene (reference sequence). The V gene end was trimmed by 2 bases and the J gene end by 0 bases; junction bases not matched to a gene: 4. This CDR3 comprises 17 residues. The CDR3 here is CASSYLAGAAAKNIQYF. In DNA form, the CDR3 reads TGTGCCAGCAGTTACCTAGCGGGGGCTGCAGCCAAAAACATTCAGTACTTC.

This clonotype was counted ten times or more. The CDR3 sequence: CASAGGLNTGELFF. The CDR3 bases are TGTGCCAGCGCCGGGGGGTTGAACACCGGGGAGCTGTTTTTT. The chain is built from TRBV6-6 and TRBJ2-2; TRBD2 matches 7 bases. Germline V gene data show CDR1 as MNHNY and CDR2 as SVGAGI (reference sequence). V lost 8 bases, J lost 1 base, and 4 bases stayed unmatched. The CDR3 runs to 14 residues.

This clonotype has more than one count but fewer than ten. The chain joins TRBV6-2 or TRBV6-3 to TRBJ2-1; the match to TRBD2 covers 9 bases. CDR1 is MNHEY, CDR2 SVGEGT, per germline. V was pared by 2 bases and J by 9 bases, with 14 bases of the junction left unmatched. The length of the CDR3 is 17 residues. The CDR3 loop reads CASSYPSPSGGRGEQFF. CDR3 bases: TGTGCCAGCAGTTACCCCTCCCCGAGCGGGGGGCGGGGTGAGCAGTTCTTC.

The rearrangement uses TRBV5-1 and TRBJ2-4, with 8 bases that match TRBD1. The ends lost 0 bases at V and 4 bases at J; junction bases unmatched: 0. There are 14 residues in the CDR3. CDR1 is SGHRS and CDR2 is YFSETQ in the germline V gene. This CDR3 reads CASSLGQGKNIQYF. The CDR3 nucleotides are TGCGCCAGCAGCTTGGGACAGGGGAAAAACATTCAGTACTTC.

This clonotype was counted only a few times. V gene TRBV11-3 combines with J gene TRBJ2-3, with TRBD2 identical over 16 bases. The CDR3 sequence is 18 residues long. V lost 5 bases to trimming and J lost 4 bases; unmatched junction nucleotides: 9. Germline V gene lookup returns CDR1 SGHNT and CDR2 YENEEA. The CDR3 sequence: CASSLGLAGGRISDTQYF. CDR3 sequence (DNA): TGTGCCAGCAGCCTGGGACTAGCGGGGGGGCGTATTTCAGATACGCAGTATTTT.

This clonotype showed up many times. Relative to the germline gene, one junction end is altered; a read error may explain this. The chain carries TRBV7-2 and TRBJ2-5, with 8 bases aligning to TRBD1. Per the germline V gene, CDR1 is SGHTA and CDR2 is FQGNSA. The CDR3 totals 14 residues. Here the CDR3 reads CASTLGTGQETQYF. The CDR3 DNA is TGTGCCAGCACCTTAGGGACAGGACAAGAGACCCAGTACTTC. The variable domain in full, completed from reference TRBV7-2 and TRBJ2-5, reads GAGVSQSPSNKVTEKGKDVELRCDPISGHTALYWYRQSLGQGLEFLIYFQGNSAPDKSGLPSDRFSAERTGGSVSTLTIQRTQQEDSAVYLCASTLGTGQETQYFGPGTRLLVL.

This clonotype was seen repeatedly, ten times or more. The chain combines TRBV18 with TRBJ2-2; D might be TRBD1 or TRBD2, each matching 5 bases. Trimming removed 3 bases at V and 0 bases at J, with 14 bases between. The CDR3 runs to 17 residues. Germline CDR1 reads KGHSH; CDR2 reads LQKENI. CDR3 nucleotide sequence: TGTGCCAGCTCACCGGCCGGGACCCTCTCGAACACCGGGGAGCTGTTTTTT. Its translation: CASSPAGTLSNTGELFF.

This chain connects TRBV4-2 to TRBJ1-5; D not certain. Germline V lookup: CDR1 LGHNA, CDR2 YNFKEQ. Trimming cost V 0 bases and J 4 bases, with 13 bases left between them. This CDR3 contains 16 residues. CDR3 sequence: CASSQDMGEGNQPQHF. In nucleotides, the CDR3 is TGTGCCAGCAGCCAAGATATGGGAGAAGGGAATCAGCCCCAGCATTTT.

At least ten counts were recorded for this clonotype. The DNA for the CDR3 is TGTGCCAGCAGCTTAGAAGGCCAGAACTATGGCTACACCTTC. Translation gives CASSLEGQNYGYTF. This chain links TRBV7-2 with TRBJ1-2; D remains ambiguous. The CDR3 runs 14 residues. Germline loops: CDR1 SGHTA, CDR2 FQGNSA. The V end lost 1 base, the J end lost 2 bases, and 8 bases lay between the germline ends. The variable domain in full, completed from reference TRBV7-2 and TRBJ1-2, reads GAGVSQSPSNKVTEKGKDVELRCDPISGHTALYWYRQSLGQGLEFLIYFQGNSAPDKSGLPSDRFSAERTGGSVSTLTIQRTQQEDSAVYLCASSLEGQNYGYTFGSGTRLTVV.

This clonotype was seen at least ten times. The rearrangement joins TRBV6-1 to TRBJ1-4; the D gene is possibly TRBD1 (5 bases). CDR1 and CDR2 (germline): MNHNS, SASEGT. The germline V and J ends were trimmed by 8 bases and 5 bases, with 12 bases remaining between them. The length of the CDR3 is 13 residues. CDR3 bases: TGTGCCAGCCTTGCGGCAGGGAATGAAAAACTGTTTTTT. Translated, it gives CASLAAGNEKLFF.

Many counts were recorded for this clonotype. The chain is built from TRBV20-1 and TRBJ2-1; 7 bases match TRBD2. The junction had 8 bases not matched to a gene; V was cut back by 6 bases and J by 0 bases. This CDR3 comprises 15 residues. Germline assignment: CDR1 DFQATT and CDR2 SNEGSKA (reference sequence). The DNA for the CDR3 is TGCAGTGCCCGCTCGGGGGGTAGCTCCTACAATGAGCAGTTCTTC. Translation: CSARSGGSSYNEQFF.

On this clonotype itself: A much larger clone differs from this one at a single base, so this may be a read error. CDR3 sequence: CASSRDPGLDNEQFF. Written as DNA, the CDR3 is TGTGCCAGCAGCCGAGATCCCGGACTCGACAATGAGCAGTTCTTC. The V and J genes are TRBV4-2 and TRBJ2-1; tentatively, D is TRBD2 (5 bases). This CDR3 has 15 amino acids. Germline values: CDR1 LGHNA, CDR2 YNFKEQ. V dropped 4 bases and J dropped 5 bases, with 15 bases sitting between them.

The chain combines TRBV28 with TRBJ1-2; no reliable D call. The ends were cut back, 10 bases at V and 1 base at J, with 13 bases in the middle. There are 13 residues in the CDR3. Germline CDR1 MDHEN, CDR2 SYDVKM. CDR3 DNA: TGTGCCACGCGAAATCCCGGTAACTATGGCTACACCTTC. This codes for CATRNPGNYGYTF.

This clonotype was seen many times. The CDR3 loop is CSTSTPGQETQYF. The CDR3 DNA is TGCAGTACCTCGACGCCCGGCCAAGAGACCCAGTACTTC. The rearrangement joins TRBV20-1 to TRBJ2-5; D is unresolved. The CDR3 spans 13 residues. Germline V lookup: CDR1 DFQATT, CDR2 SNEGSKA (reference sequence). Trimming stripped 8 bases from V and 1 base from J, with 14 bases between.

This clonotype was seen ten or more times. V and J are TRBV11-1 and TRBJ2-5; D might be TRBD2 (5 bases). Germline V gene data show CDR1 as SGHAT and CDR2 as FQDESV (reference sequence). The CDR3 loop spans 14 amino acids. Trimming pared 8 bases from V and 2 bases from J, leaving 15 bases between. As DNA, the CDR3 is TGTGCCAGCCTACCCGGACCGGGACAAGAGACCCAGTACTTC. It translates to CASLPGPGQETQYF.

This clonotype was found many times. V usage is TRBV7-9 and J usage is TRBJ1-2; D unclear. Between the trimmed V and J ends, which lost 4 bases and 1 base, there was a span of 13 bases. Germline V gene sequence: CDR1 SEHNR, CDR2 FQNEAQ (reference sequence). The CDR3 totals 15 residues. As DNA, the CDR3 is TGTGCCAGCAGCTCCTCGTTGGGCCTTAACTATGGCTACACCTTC. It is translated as CASSSSLGLNYGYTF.

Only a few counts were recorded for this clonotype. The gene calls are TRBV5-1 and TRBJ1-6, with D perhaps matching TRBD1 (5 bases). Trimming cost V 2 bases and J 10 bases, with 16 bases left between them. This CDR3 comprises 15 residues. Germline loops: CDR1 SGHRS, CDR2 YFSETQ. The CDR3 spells CASSFTEGRSSPLHF. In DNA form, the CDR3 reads TGCGCCAGCAGCTTTACGGAGGGACGGAGCTCACCCCTCCACTTT.

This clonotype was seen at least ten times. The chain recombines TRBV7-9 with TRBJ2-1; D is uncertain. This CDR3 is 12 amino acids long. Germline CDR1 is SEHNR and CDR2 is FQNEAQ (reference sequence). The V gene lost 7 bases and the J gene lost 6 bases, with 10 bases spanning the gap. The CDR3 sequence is CASNQQRNEQFF. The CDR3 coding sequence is TGTGCCAGCAACCAACAGCGCAATGAGCAGTTCTTC.

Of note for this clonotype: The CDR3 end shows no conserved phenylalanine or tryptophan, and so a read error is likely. Here the CDR3 reads CASSPSRGPTEQYS. CDR3 bases: TGTGCCAGCAGCCCTTCCAGGGGTCCCACCGAGCAGTACTCC. The chain joins TRBV5-4 to TRBJ2-7, with D possibly TRBD1 on 6 matching bases. The CDR3 length is 14 residues. The germline V and J ends were trimmed by 4 bases and 6 bases, with 17 bases remaining between them. CDR1 SGHNT and CDR2 YYREEE come from the germline V gene (reference sequence).

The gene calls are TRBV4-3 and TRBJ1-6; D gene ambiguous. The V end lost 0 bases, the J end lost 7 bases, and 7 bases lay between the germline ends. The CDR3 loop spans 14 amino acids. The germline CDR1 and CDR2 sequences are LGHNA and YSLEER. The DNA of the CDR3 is TGCGCCAGCAGCCAAGAGATGGAGAATTCACCCCTCCACTTT. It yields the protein CASSQEMENSPLHF.

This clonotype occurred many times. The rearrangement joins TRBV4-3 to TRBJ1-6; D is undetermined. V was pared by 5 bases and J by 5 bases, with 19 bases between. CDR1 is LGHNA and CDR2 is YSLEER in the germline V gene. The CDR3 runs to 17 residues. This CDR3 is CASSNGRDLLNNSPLHF. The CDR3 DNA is TGCGCCAGCAGCAATGGCAGAGACCTTCTTAATAATTCACCCCTCCACTTT.

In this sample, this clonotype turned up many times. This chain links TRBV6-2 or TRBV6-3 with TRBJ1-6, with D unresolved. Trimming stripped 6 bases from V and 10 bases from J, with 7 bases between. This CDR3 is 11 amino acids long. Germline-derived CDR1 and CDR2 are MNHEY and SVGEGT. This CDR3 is CASRGLSPLHF. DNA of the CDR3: TGTGCCAGCAGAGGGTTGTCACCCCTCCACTTT.

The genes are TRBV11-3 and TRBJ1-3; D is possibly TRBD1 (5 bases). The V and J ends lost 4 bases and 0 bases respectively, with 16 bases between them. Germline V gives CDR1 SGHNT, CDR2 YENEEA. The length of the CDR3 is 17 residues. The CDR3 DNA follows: TGTGCCAGCAGCTATCGGAAACAGGAAAGCTCTGGAAACACCATATATTTT. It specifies CASSYRKQESSGNTIYF.

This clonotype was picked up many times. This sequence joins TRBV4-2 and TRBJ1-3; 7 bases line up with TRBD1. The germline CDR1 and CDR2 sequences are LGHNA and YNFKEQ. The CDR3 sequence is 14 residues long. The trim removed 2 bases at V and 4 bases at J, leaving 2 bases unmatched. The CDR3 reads CASSQSGQGNTIYF. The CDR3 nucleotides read TGTGCCAGCAGCCAATCGGGACAGGGAAACACCATATATTTT.

The DNA of the CDR3 is TGTGCCAGCAGCTCCGGACAGGGTTGGGACGAGCAGTACTTC. This codes for CASSSGQGWDEQYF. The chain employs TRBV7-3 and TRBJ2-7, with 8 positions matching TRBD1. This CDR3 is built from 14 residues. V lost 4 bases to trimming and J lost 5 bases; unmatched junction nucleotides: 7. Germline V gene sequence: CDR1 SGHTA, CDR2 FQGTGA.

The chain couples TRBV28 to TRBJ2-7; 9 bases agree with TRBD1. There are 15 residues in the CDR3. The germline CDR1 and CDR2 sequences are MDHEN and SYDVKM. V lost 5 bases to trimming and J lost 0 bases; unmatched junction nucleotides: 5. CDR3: CASSPGTGFSYEQYF. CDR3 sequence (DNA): TGTGCCAGCAGTCCCGGGACAGGGTTCTCCTACGAGCAGTACTTC.

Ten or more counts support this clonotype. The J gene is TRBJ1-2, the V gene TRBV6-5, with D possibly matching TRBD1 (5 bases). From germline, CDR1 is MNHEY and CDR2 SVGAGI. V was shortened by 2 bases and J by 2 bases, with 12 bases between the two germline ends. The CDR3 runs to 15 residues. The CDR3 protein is CASSYNPRANYGYTF. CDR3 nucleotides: TGTGCCAGCAGTTACAACCCCAGGGCCAACTATGGCTACACCTTC.

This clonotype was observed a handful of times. In nucleotides, the CDR3 is TGTGCCAGCAGCCGGGAAGCCGGGGAGCCCTACAATGAGCAGTTCTTC. Its translation: CASSREAGEPYNEQFF. The chain joins TRBV12-3 or TRBV12-4 to TRBJ2-1; weak D call: TRBD2 (5 bases). CDR3 size: 16 residues. Deletions cut 6 bases from V and 2 bases from J, with 17 bases between.